A selection of T cell receptor delta chains follows, all from one sample in a study of γδ T cells in repeated Plasmodium falciparum infection. TCRdb used CATT to re-call clones from the multiplex PCR reads. The sample consists of some 51,000 delta-chain clones, roughly 2% of them appearing once. Sequenced material: gamma-delta T cells from blood. The receptor source for this set is a pool of human donors (malaria-infected and uninfected, not separated). Both conserved end residues are part of each CDR3. D genes are given only for firm matches. The size field reads once, few, many, or a class for an expanded clone.

D gene	V gene	clone size	J gene	CDR3 DNA	CDR3 protein
TRDD3	TRDV1	many	TRDJ1	TGTGCTCTTGGGACTGGGGGTGTATCGTACGATAAACTCATCTTT	CALGTGGVSYDKLIF
TRDD3	TRDV2	medium-sized	TRDJ1	TGTGCCTGTGACCCCCTGGGGGATAGCACCGATAAACTCATCTTT	CACDPLGDSTDKLIF
TRDD3	TRDV1	many	TRDJ1	TGTGCTCTTGGGGAACCTAGCCTTAGGGATCCCTACTGGGGGATACCTTACACCGATAAACTCATCTTT	CALGEPSLRDPYWGIPYTDKLIF
TRDD3	TRDV2	medium-sized	TRDJ1	TGTGCCTGTGACACCCTCCCGACTCCTGGGGGACGCGGCCGGCCGACCAACACCGATAAACTCATCTTT	CACDTLPTPGGRGRPTNTDKLIF
TRDD3	TRDV2	medium-sized	TRDJ1	TGTGCCTGTGACACGATATTACTGGGGGATACGCGGGCTTACACCGATAAACTCATCTTT	CACDTILLGDTRAYTDKLIF
TRDD3	TRDV2	medium-sized	TRDJ1	TGTGCCTGTGACGCCGTACTGGGGGAGCCGATCACCGATAAACTCATCTTT	CACDAVLGEPITDKLIF
TRDD3	TRDV2	medium-sized	TRDJ4	TGTGCCTGTGACACGGTCTGGGGGATACGTGACAGACCCCTGATCTTT	CACDTVWGIRDRPLIF
.	TRDV1	many	TRDJ2	TGTGCTCTTGGGGAATATTTGCTCGGGCCTATATTACCCCCTAGAACGACAGCACAACTCTTCTTT	CALGEYLLGPILPPRTTAQLFF
TRDD3	TRAV23/DV6	many	TRDJ1	TGTGCAGCAAGCAACCCCGGCCGAGGGGGGGATATCCAAGTCGATAAACTCATCTTT	CAASNPGRGGDIQVDKLIF
.	TRDV1	many	TRDJ1	TGTGCTCTTGGGGAACTCCCTACTACCCCACTGGGCCCCGGCGGGAAACTCATCTTT	CALGELPTTPLGPGGKLIF
TRDD3	TRDV3	many	TRDJ1	TGTGCCTTTCGCCCATTACTGGGGGATACGTACACCGATAAACTCATCTTT	CAFRPLLGDTYTDKLIF
TRDD3	TRDV2	many	TRDJ1	TGTGCCTGTGACTCCTTGAAGACAGGGGGATACGCGACCGATAAACTCATCTTT	CACDSLKTGGYATDKLIF
TRDD3	TRDV1	many	TRDJ1	TGTGCCCTAATTCCGCGAACCTGGGGGATACGAGGTAAACTCATCTTT	CALIPRTWGIRGKLIF
TRDD3	TRDV1	many	TRDJ1	TGTGCTCTTGGGGAACTAACCTACAACGTCTTACTGGGGGATGCTTACACCGATAAACTCATCTTT	CALGELTYNVLLGDAYTDKLIF
TRDD3	TRDV1	many	TRDJ1	TGTGCTCTTAGGGGACTCCCAACTACCTGCGGGATACAAAGACTCATCTTT	CALRGLPTTCGIQRLIF